These T cell receptor beta chains were read from a single sample in a study of shared clonotypes between healthy human individuals. Measured with immunoSEQ multiplex PCR; TCRdb has only the in-frame clones, and not every one. The sample includes 2.5 million or so clones, around 90% of them seen just once. The sequenced sample consisted of naive CD4+ T cells sorted from blood. These receptors all come from a man between 18 and 35 years old in good health. The CDR3 runs from the conserved cysteine through the conserved F or W. The D gene is left open where the match is weak. Size values are once, few and many counts, or a class for expanded clones, and some rows have none.

v_gene: TRBV7-2
j_gene: TRBJ2-2
abundance: -
d_gene: -
CDR3nt: TGTGCCAGCAGCCTCTTAGGGGCTATATCGGTAAACACCGGGGAGCTGTTTTTT
CDR3aa: CASSLLGAISVNTGELFF

v_gene: TRBV6-5
j_gene: TRBJ2-7
abundance: -
d_gene: TRBD2
CDR3nt: TGTGCCAGCAGGGCTAGCGGGAGTGGCGAGCAGTACTTC
CDR3aa: CASRASGSGEQYF

v_gene: TRBV18
j_gene: TRBJ1-2
abundance: once
d_gene: -
CDR3nt: TGTGCCAGCTCACCCACGAGTCCTTCTGGCTACACCTTC
CDR3aa: CASSPTSPSGYTF

v_gene: TRBV27
j_gene: TRBJ2-7
abundance: -
d_gene: -
CDR3nt: TGTGCCAGCAGCCTACAGGGAGGCTACGAGCAGTACTTC
CDR3aa: CASSLQGGYEQYF

v_gene: TRBV9
j_gene: TRBJ2-4
abundance: -
d_gene: -
CDR3nt: TGTGCCAGCAGCGGAATAGCCAAAAACATTCAGTACTTC
CDR3aa: CASSGIAKNIQYF

v_gene: TRBV5-1
j_gene: TRBJ2-7
abundance: -
d_gene: -
CDR3nt: TGCGCCAGCAGCTTGGTCACCTCCTACGAGCAGTACTTC
CDR3aa: CASSLVTSYEQYF

v_gene: TRBV6-5
j_gene: TRBJ2-7
abundance: -
d_gene: TRBD1
CDR3nt: TGTGCCAGCAGCCGGGGACAGCGGACGATCTACGAGCAGTACTTC
CDR3aa: CASSRGQRTIYEQYF

v_gene: TRBV7-9
j_gene: TRBJ2-5
abundance: -
d_gene: TRBD2
CDR3nt: TGTGCCAGCAGCTTAATCGGCGGGAGTGGGGAGACCCAGTACTTC
CDR3aa: CASSLIGGSGETQYF

v_gene: TRBV2
j_gene: TRBJ1-1
abundance: -
d_gene: TRBD1
CDR3nt: TGTGCCAGTCGGACAGGGTGGAACACTGAAGCTTTCTTT
CDR3aa: CASRTGWNTEAFF

v_gene: TRBV5-4
j_gene: TRBJ2-6
abundance: -
d_gene: -
CDR3nt: TGTGCCAGCAGCTTCGGGTGGTCCAACGTCCTGACTTTC
CDR3aa: CASSFGWSNVLTF

v_gene: TRBV30
j_gene: TRBJ2-1
abundance: -
d_gene: -
CDR3nt: TGTGCCTGGCAACGTGGGGGGTCCTACAATGAGCAGTTCTTC
CDR3aa: CAWQRGGSYNEQFF

v_gene: TRBV5-4
j_gene: TRBJ1-1
abundance: -
d_gene: TRBD1
CDR3nt: TGTGCCAGCGGTCAGGGGGGGATGGCTGAAGCTTTCTTT
CDR3aa: CASGQGGMAEAFF

v_gene: TRBV30
j_gene: TRBJ2-7
abundance: -
d_gene: TRBD1
CDR3nt: TGTGCCTGGAGTGTAGGTGGGACAGGATACGAGCAGTACTTC
CDR3aa: CAWSVGGTGYEQYF

v_gene: TRBV10-1
j_gene: TRBJ2-7
abundance: once
d_gene: -
CDR3nt: TGCGCCAGCAGTGGAAGGCAGTTCTACGAGCAGTACTTC
CDR3aa: CASSGRQFYEQYF

v_gene: TRBV29-1
j_gene: TRBJ2-3
abundance: -
d_gene: TRBD2
CDR3nt: TGCAGCGCCACCCCTTTGGCGGGAGGGCTCGCAGATACGCAGTATTTT
CDR3aa: CSATPLAGGLADTQYF

v_gene: TRBV28
j_gene: TRBJ1-1
abundance: -
d_gene: TRBD1
CDR3nt: TGTGCCAGCAGTCGGGACAGGGGGCCAAACACTGAAGCTTTCTTT
CDR3aa: CASSRDRGPNTEAFF

v_gene: TRBV28
j_gene: TRBJ2-2
abundance: -
d_gene: -
CDR3nt: TGTGCCAGCAGTCCCCCCCGGCAGTTAACCGGGGAGCTGTTTTTT
CDR3aa: CASSPPRQLTGELFF

v_gene: TRBV7-8
j_gene: TRBJ1-3
abundance: -
d_gene: -
CDR3nt: TGTGCCAGCAGCTCCCGGGACACCTTAACTTTGGGAAACACCATATATTTT
CDR3aa: CASSSRDTLTLGNTIYF

v_gene: TRBV6-5
j_gene: TRBJ2-7
abundance: -
d_gene: TRBD1
CDR3nt: TGTGCCAGCAGTAGAAGGGGACAGGACTACGAGCAGTACTTC
CDR3aa: CASSRRGQDYEQYF